The clone carrying this TCR beta chain was picked up a small number of times. This entry belongs to a study of human T cells and chemical hapten exposure. For the study at large: Alopecia areata, totalis or universalis was found in mostly female patients.

Using its own MiXCR run on the RACE reads, TCRdb lists one record per CDR3 protein. Among about 300,000 distinct CDR3 sequences listed, 5.5% were seen once. CDR1 is SGHAT and CDR2 is FQNNGV in the germline V gene. The CDR3 has 14 residues. Trimming left V 2 bases short and J 10 bases short, with 12 bases between. The time point was: pre-sensitization, week 0. The sample's treatment: therapeutic diphenylcyclopropenone sensitization with weekly scalp DPC. Staff drew blood before applying each patch test. This material consisted of whole blood, taken in connection with sensitization to the hapten diphenylcyclopropenone (DPC). V gene TRBV11-2 combines with J gene TRBJ1-6, with D unresolved. The receptor comes from a woman aged 18 to 35 with alopecia areata. Some clones in this sample may be carry-over from other donors' samples. The CDR3 loop is CASSLPGRTSPLHF. CDR3 nucleotide sequence: TGTGCCAGCAGCTTACCGGGCCGGACCTCACCCCTCCACTTT.